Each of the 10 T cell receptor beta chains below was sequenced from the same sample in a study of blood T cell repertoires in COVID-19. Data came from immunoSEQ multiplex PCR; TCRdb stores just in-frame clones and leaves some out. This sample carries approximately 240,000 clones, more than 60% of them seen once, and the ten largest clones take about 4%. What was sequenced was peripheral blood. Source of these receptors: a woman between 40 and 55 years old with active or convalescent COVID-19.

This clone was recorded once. The CDR3: CASRRLAGPYEQYV. Written as DNA, the CDR3 is TGTGCCAGCAGACGACTAGCGGGTCCCTACGAGCAGTACGTC. The chain couples TRBV2 to TRBJ2-7; 10 positions agree with TRBD2. The germline CDR1 and CDR2 sequences are SNHLY and FYNNEI. Trimming took 6 bases from V and 2 from J; bases not matched to a gene: 4. The CDR3 runs to 14 residues.

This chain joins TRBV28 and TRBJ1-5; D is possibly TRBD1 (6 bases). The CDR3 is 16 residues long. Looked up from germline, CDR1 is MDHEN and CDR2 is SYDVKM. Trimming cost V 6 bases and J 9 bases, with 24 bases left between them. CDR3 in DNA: TGTGCCAGCAGACCTCAGCGGGACACCCCAGGTCTGCCCCAGCATTTT. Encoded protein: CASRPQRDTPGLPQHF.

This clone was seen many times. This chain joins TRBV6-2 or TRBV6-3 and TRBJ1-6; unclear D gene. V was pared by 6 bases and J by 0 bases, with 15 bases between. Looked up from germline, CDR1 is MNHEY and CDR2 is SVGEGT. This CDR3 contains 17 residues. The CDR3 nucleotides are TGTGCCAGCAGCCCTGGCGGATCGAGCTCCTATAATTCACCCCTCCACTTT. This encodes CASSPGGSSSYNSPLHF.

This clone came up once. This chain's CDR3 is CASRVGGSYEQYV. The CDR3, as DNA: TGTGCCAGCAGAGTCGGCGGCTCCTACGAGCAGTACGTC. The chain recombines TRBV2 with TRBJ2-7; D unclear. The CDR3 length is 13 residues. The germline V and J ends were trimmed by 6 bases and 0 bases, with 9 bases remaining between them. Germline V lookup: CDR1 SNHLY, CDR2 FYNNEI.

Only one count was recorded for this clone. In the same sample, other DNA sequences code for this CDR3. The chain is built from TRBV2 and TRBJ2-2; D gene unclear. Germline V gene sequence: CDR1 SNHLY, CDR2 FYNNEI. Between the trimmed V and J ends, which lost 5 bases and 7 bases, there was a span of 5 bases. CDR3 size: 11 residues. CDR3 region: CASSYSGELFF. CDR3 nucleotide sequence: TGTGCCAGCAGTTACAGCGGGGAGCTGTTTTTT.

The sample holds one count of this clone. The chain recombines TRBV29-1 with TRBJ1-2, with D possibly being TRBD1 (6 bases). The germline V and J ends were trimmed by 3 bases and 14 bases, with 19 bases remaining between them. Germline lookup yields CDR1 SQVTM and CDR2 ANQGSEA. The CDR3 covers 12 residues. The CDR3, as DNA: TGCAGCGTTGAGGGCGGCGGATCAAGGGGGACCTTC. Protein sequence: CSVEGGGSRGTF.

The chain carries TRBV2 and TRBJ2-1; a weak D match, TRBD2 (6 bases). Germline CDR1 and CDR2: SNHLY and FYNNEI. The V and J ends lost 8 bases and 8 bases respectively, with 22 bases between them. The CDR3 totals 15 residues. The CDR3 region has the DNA TGTGCCAGCTTATTCTGGGACTCCCTCTTGGATGAGCAGTTCTTC. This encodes CASLFWDSLLDEQFF.

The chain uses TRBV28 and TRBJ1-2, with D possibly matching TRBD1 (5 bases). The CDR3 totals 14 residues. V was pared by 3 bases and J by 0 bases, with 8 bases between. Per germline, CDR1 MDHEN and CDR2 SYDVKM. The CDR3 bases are TGTGCCAGCAGTTTGATACAGGCTAACTATGGCTACACCTTC. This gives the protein CASSLIQANYGYTF.

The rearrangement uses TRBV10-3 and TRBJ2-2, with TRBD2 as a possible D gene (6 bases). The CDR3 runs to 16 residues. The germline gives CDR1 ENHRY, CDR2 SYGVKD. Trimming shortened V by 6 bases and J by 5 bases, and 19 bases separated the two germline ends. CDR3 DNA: TGTGCCATCAGGGGGGAGGTAGGGAAACCGACCGGGGAGCTGTTTTTT. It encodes CAIRGEVGKPTGELFF.

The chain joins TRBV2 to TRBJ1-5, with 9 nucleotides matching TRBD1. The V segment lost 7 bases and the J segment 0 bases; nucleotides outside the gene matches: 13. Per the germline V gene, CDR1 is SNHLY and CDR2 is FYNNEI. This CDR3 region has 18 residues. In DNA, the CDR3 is TGTGCCAGCAAAAATAGGGACAGGGTGTACGATAGCAATCAGCCCCAGCATTTT. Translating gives CASKNRDRVYDSNQPQHF. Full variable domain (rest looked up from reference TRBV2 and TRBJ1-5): EPEVTQTPSHQVTQMGQEVILRCVPISNHLYFYWYRQILGQKVEFLVSFYNNEISEKSEIFDDQFSVERPDGSNFTLKIRSTKLEDSAMYFCASKNRDRVYDSNQPQHFGDGTRLSIL.